Each of the 3 T cell receptor beta chains below was sequenced from the same sample in a study of OX40 agonist ivuxolimab in advanced cancers. Libraries were prepared through the immunoSEQ multiplex PCR assay. TCRdb carries this immuneACCESS record with in-frame sequences only. Its versions omit some clonotypes, under half of them owing to an unresolved V gene in the studies checked, with the rest unexplained. This sample holds roughly 93,000 clones; approximately 80% were observed only once. In total, the top ten clones hold 5.8% of the sample. This specimen was CD4+ or CD8+ T cells sorted from blood, taken in a trial of the OX40 agonist ivuxolimab. All receptors come from an adult with an advanced solid tumor such as melanoma, head and neck, liver or kidney cancer.

V gene TRBV5-1 combines with J gene TRBJ1-1, with D perhaps TRBD1 (6 bases). Germline CDR1 and CDR2: SGHRS and YFSETQ. The CDR3 loop spans 14 amino acids. V was pared by 7 bases and J by 1 base, with 14 bases between. The CDR3 is CASQELQGNTEAFF. DNA for the CDR3: TGCGCCAGCCAAGAACTACAGGGGAACACTGAAGCTTTCTTT.

This chain uses TRBV7-2 with TRBJ1-5, with 9 positions matching TRBD1. CDR3 size: 14 residues. Germline loops: CDR1 SGHTA, CDR2 FQGNSA. V was pared by 4 bases and J by 4 bases, with 2 bases of the junction left unmatched. CDR3 nucleotides: TGTGCCAGCAGCTCCGGGACAGGGAATCAGCCCCAGCATTTT. Protein product: CASSSGTGNQPQHF.

The chain recombines TRBV25-1 with TRBJ2-3, with 10 bases that match TRBD2. Germline lookup yields CDR1 MGHDK and CDR2 SYGVNS. This CDR3 comprises 14 residues. The V gene end was trimmed by 8 bases and the J gene end by 4 bases; junction bases not matched to a gene: 6. The CDR3 nucleotides read TGTGCCAGCGCTAGCGGGAGAGCCCCAGATACGCAGTATTTT. It specifies CASASGRAPDTQYF. Full variable domain (remainder filled in from reference TRBV25-1 and TRBJ2-3): EADIYQTPRYLVIGTGKKITLECSQTMGHDKMYWYQQDPGMELHLIHYSYGVNSTEKGDLSSESTVSRIRTEHFPLTLESARPSHTSQYLCASASGRAPDTQYFGPGTRLTVL.